The 24 T cell receptor beta chains listed next were all sequenced from one sample in a study of blood T cell repertoires in COVID-19. Profiling relied on immunoSEQ multiplex PCR, and the TCRdb table lists in-frame clones only, not all of them. The sample yields more than 300,000 clones, 92% seen once. What was sequenced was PBMCs or T cells enriched from blood (not recorded which). The receptors come from a woman younger than 45 who had recovered from COVID-19.

V and J are TRBV4-2 and TRBJ1-2; 7 bases agree with TRBD1. The CDR3 totals 15 residues. CDR1 and CDR2 (germline): LGHNA, YNFKEQ. J was trimmed by 4 bases and V by 1 base; bases with no gene match: 6. CDR3 sequence: CASSQGQGSGYGYTF. The CDR3 nucleotides are TGTGCCAGCAGCCAAGGACAGGGATCGGGCTATGGCTACACCTTC.

This sequence joins TRBV4-3 and TRBJ2-2; unclear D gene. Looked up from germline, CDR1 is LGHNA and CDR2 is YSLEER. CDR3 length: 14 residues. Between the trimmed V and J ends, which lost 2 bases and 8 bases, there was a span of 12 bases. CDR3 nucleotide sequence: TGCGCCAGCAGCCAATCGAGCGTCGAGGGGGAGCTGTTTTTT. Translating it yields CASSQSSVEGELFF.

This clone was seen a single time. The V gene is TRBV27, the J gene TRBJ2-7, with D possibly being TRBD2 (5 bases). Trimming pared 0 bases from V and 2 bases from J, leaving 17 bases between. CDR3 size: 17 residues. Germline V lookup: CDR1 MNHEY, CDR2 SMNVEV (reference sequence). CDR3 amino acids: CASSLSATGEYAYEQYF. CDR3 DNA: TGTGCCAGCAGTTTATCGGCGACCGGGGAGTACGCCTACGAGCAGTACTTC.

The chain recombines TRBV2 with TRBJ1-5, with 8 bases that match TRBD1. This CDR3 has 15 residues. Germline V gene lookup returns CDR1 SNHLY and CDR2 FYNNEI. With 6 bases clipped from V and 7 bases from J, the junction kept 11 bases outside the gene matches. The CDR3 bases are TGTGCCAGCAGGGGAACCGGGACAGGTGGACAGCCCCAGCATTTT. Translation: CASRGTGTGGQPQHF.

The V gene is TRBV28, the J gene TRBJ1-4; D is unresolved. The CDR3 extends over 15 amino acids. In germline, CDR1 is MDHEN, CDR2 SYDVKM. V dropped 5 bases and J dropped 6 bases, with 16 bases sitting between them. CDR3 nucleotide sequence: TGTGCCAGCAGTCATTGGATAGCTAACTATGAAAAACTGTTTTTT. It is translated as CASSHWIANYEKLFF. The whole variable domain, remainder taken from reference TRBV28 and TRBJ1-4, is DVKVTQSSRYLVKRTGEKVFLECVQDMDHENMFWYRQDPGLGLRLIYFSYDVKMKEKGDIPEGYSVSREKKERFSLILESASTNQTSMYLCASSHWIANYEKLFFGSGTQLSVL.

As for this clone: In the same sample, other DNA sequences code for this CDR3. This chain connects TRBV12-3 or TRBV12-4 to TRBJ2-3; unclear D gene. Trimming removed 6 bases at V and 0 bases at J, with 7 bases between. This CDR3 is 13 amino acids long. CDR3 loop: CASRPTSTDTQYF. CDR3 coding DNA: TGTGCCAGCAGGCCGACTAGCACAGATACGCAGTATTTT.

The chain couples TRBV4-3 to TRBJ2-3; TRBD1 matches 8 bases. Germline CDR1 is LGHNA and CDR2 is YSLEER. V shed 3 bases, J shed 0 bases, and the junction held 5 bases outside the gene matches. CDR3 length: 16 amino acids. CDR3 in amino acids: CASSQGTGLSTDTQYF. Written as DNA, the CDR3 is TGCGCCAGCAGCCAGGGGACAGGCCTCAGCACAGATACGCAGTATTTT.

This chain uses TRBV6-5 with TRBJ1-1; unclear D gene. The CDR3 has 13 residues. Germline V lookup: CDR1 MNHEY, CDR2 SVGAGI. With 5 bases removed from V and 2 bases from J, the gap between germline ends came to 9 bases. In DNA form, the CDR3 reads TGTGCCAGCAGTCAGGAGGGCAACACTGAAGCTTTCTTT. Amino acids: CASSQEGNTEAFF.

V gene TRBV6-1 combines with J gene TRBJ2-5; D call uncertain. Germline assignment: CDR1 MNHNS and CDR2 SASEGT. The V end was cut by 2 bases, the J end by 9 bases, with 13 bases between. The CDR3 is made up of 13 amino acids. CDR3 loop: CASSELSSSAQYF. The CDR3 region has the DNA TGTGCCAGCAGTGAACTGTCATCGTCGGCCCAGTACTTC.

The table lists this clone with a count of one. The chain uses TRBV6-5 and TRBJ2-5, with D maybe TRBD1 (5 bases). Germline V gene data show CDR1 as MNHEY and CDR2 as SVGAGI. The CDR3 is 15 amino acids. Trimming pared 0 bases from V and 2 bases from J, leaving 10 bases between. The CDR3 here is CASSYSYRQQETQYF. DNA for the CDR3: TGTGCCAGCAGTTACTCCTACAGGCAACAAGAGACCCAGTACTTC.

This rearrangement joins TRBV5-1 to TRBJ2-6, with unresolved D. Trimming pared 2 bases from V and 0 bases from J, leaving 3 bases between. The germline V gene has CDR1 SGHRS and CDR2 YFSETQ. The length of the CDR3 is 14 residues. CDR3 nucleotide sequence: TGCGCCAGCAGCTTTCGCTCTGGGGCCAACGTCCTGACTTTC. Translation: CASSFRSGANVLTF.

The CDR3 sequence is CASSLSLADQETQYF. The CDR3 nucleotides are TGCGCCAGCAGCTTGTCGCTAGCGGACCAAGAGACCCAGTACTTC. The chain couples TRBV5-1 to TRBJ2-5; 7 bases map to TRBD2. The germline CDR1 and CDR2 sequences are SGHRS and YFSETQ. The V segment lost 1 base and the J segment 0 bases; nucleotides outside the gene matches: 3. The CDR3 extends over 15 amino acids.

Of note for this clone: A junction end diverges from the germline sequence, so it may reflect a read error. The genes are TRBV3-1 (or the pseudogene TRBV3-2) and TRBJ1-2; tentative D call: TRBD1 (5 bases). CDR1 and CDR2 from the germline V gene are LGHDT and YNNKEL (reference sequence). CDR3 length equals 16 residues. The CDR3 protein is CASSQVWGRAKYGYTF. Here the CDR3 DNA reads TGTGCCAGCAGCCAAGTCTGGGGCAGGGCTAAATATGGCTACACCTTC.

As DNA, the CDR3 is TGTGCCGTCAATCGCGGGGGGGCGGAAGAGACCCAGTACTTC. This encodes CAVNRGGAEETQYF. The V and J genes are TRBV6-5 and TRBJ2-5; 9 positions agree with TRBD2. CDR3 length: 14 residues. The V gene's germline CDR1 is MNHEY and CDR2 SVGAGI. V lost 11 bases to trimming and J lost 3 bases; unmatched junction nucleotides: 10.

The chain recombines TRBV28 with TRBJ2-1, with 11 bases matching TRBD2. V was clipped by 7 bases and J by 8 bases; unmatched bases: 10. Germline CDR1 reads MDHEN; CDR2 reads SYDVKM. The CDR3 spans 15 residues. The CDR3: CASTSLGLAEDEQFF. CDR3 DNA: TGTGCCAGCACCTCGCTGGGACTAGCGGAGGATGAGCAGTTCTTC.

The V call is TRBV20-1, the J call TRBJ2-1; D is undetermined. The CDR3 covers 11 residues. V lost 1 base and J lost 9, with 7 bases in between. CDR1 and CDR2 from the germline V gene are DFQATT and SNEGSKA (reference sequence). The DNA for the CDR3 is TGCAGTGCTAGAGGAGTTAGTGAGCAGTTCTTC. Its protein product is CSARGVSEQFF.

V and J are TRBV2 and TRBJ2-6; 13 bases align to TRBD2. Losses at the gene ends were 6 bases for V and 0 bases for J; bases not matched to a gene: 2. Germline loops: CDR1 SNHLY, CDR2 FYNNEI. CDR3 length: 17 residues. The CDR3 DNA reads TGTGCCAGCAGGAGGACTAGCGGGGGCTCTGGGGCCAACGTCCTGACTTTC. Its translation: CASRRTSGGSGANVLTF.

The rearrangement links TRBV12-5 to TRBJ2-5; D gene ambiguous. Germline CDR1 and CDR2: LGHNT and FRNRAP. The CDR3 runs to 13 residues. V was trimmed by 8 bases and J by 5 bases, leaving 15 bases between them. CDR3 region: CASSPGREETQYF. The DNA for the CDR3 is TGTGCTAGTTCCCCAGGCCGCGAGGAGACCCAGTACTTC.

Here the CDR3 reads CASTQQGYETQYF. The CDR3 DNA is TGTGCCAGTACCCAACAGGGATATGAGACCCAGTACTTC. The genes are TRBV19 and TRBJ2-5; D possibly corresponds to TRBD1 (6 bases). CDR1 is LNHDA and CDR2 is SQIVND in the germline V gene (reference sequence). V lost 7 bases to trimming and J lost 5 bases, with 14 bases between them. CDR3 length equals 13 residues.

This chain uses TRBV9 with TRBJ2-7; 10 bases match TRBD1. V dropped 3 bases and J dropped 3; count of bases not matched to a gene: 3. CDR1 is SGDLS, CDR2 YYNGEE, per germline. The CDR3 totals 14 residues. The CDR3 spells CASSEGQGSYEQYF. CDR3 coding DNA: TGTGCCAGCAGCGAGGGACAGGGGAGCTACGAGCAGTACTTC.

There are a few counts of this clone. V gene TRBV5-4 combines with J gene TRBJ2-2; 8 bases match TRBD2. J was trimmed by 3 bases and V by 4 bases; bases with no gene match: 8. Germline V gives CDR1 SGHNT, CDR2 YYREEE (reference sequence). The CDR3 is 16 amino acids. The CDR3 DNA is TGTGCCAGCAGCCGGCGGGGGGCTGCCGACACCGGGGAGCTGTTTTTT. The encoded protein is CASSRRGAADTGELFF.

The chain couples TRBV28 to TRBJ1-2; D ambiguous. Trimming pared 7 bases from V and 8 bases from J, leaving 17 bases between. This CDR3 spans 13 amino acids. Germline loops: CDR1 MDHEN, CDR2 SYDVKM. This CDR3 reads CASTKVQAGGYTF. CDR3 nucleotide sequence: TGTGCCAGCACGAAAGTTCAGGCTGGGGGCTACACCTTC.

The J gene is TRBJ2-1, the V gene TRBV11-3; 9 bases are a match to TRBD2. Germline V CDR1 and CDR2: SGHNT, YENEEA. The length of the CDR3 is 16 residues. With 6 bases clipped from V and 5 bases from J, the junction kept 11 bases outside the gene matches. In DNA, the CDR3 is TGTGCCAGCAGTCCCTCGGCGGGGGGGCAAGACAATGAGCAGTTCTTC. Residues: CASSPSAGGQDNEQFF.

The chain recombines TRBV7-6 with TRBJ2-1, with 7 nucleotides matching TRBD1. Per germline, CDR1 SGHVS and CDR2 FNYEAQ. This CDR3 region has 13 residues. J lost 5 bases, V lost 5 bases, and 3 bases had no gene match. CDR3 nucleotide sequence: TGTGCCAGCAGCCAGGGACAGAACAATGAGCAGTTCTTC. This codes for CASSQGQNNEQFF.